The source of this TCR beta chain is a study of early T cells in non-severe SARS-CoV-2 infection. Study-level background: RNA in bulk from unsorted whole blood was sequenced, and chains were unpaired.

In the library, individual cDNA molecules carried attached unique molecular identifiers. TCRdb used MiXCR to reprocess the 5' RACE reads, holding one entry per CDR3 protein. This sample has about 49,000 distinct CDR3 sequences, with about 12% found just once. Ten or more counts support this clonotype. Its antigen remains unidentified. Study observations and caveats: Missing private and CD4 specificities, VDJdb matching favored anti-spike CD8 responses.

The CDR3 is made up of 12 amino acids. J was trimmed by 8 bases and V by 7 bases; bases with no gene match: 6. The germline V gene has CDR1 MNHNS and CDR2 SASEGT. The receptor was isolated from an adult who was a healthcare worker with PCR-confirmed SARS-CoV-2 infection or an uninfected control (not recorded which). The sample taken for sequencing was whole blood. The chain is built from TRBV6-1 and TRBJ1-2; 8 bases fit TRBD1. The CDR3 DNA reads as TGTGCCAGCACCCAGGGGGCGGGAGGCTACACCTTC. Protein sequence: CASTQGAGGYTF.